Each of the 9 T cell receptor beta chains below was sequenced from the same sample in a study of shared clonotypes between healthy human individuals. Assay: immunoSEQ multiplex PCR; the TCRdb copy retains only in-frame clones and omits some. The sample gives over a million clones, roughly 95% of which show up once; roughly 1.1% is in the top ten. What was sequenced was naive CD4+ T cells sorted from blood. The sample's subset: CD45RA+ positively selected. The receptors derive from a man aged 25-45 years in good health.

Of note for this clone: The identical CDR3 is also encoded by other nucleotide sequences in the sample. The chain joins TRBV7-9 to TRBJ1-5; D gene unclear. Per germline, CDR1 SEHNR and CDR2 FQNEAQ (reference sequence). V lost 4 bases and J lost 1, with 8 bases in between. This CDR3 is 14 amino acids long. The CDR3 is CASSSRDSNQPQHF. For the CDR3, the DNA is TGTGCCAGCAGCTCCCGAGACAGCAATCAGCCCCAGCATTTT.

The rearrangement links TRBV2 to TRBJ2-7, with no clear D. There are 14 residues in the CDR3. Trimming left V 4 bases short and J 0 bases short, with 10 bases between. Looked up from germline, CDR1 is SNHLY and CDR2 is FYNNEI. The CDR3 bases are TGTGCCAGCAGTGTCCAGGTAGGCTCCTACGAGCAGTACTTC. It yields the protein CASSVQVGSYEQYF.

The genes are TRBV27 and TRBJ2-5; unclear D gene. CDR1 is MNHEY, CDR2 SMNVEV, per germline (reference sequence). The CDR3 has 13 amino acids. V was clipped by 5 bases and J by 5 bases, with 12 bases between them. The CDR3 DNA reads TGTGCCAGCAGTCTGAGTTCAGCGGAGACCCAGTACTTC. It is translated as CASSLSSAETQYF.

The gene calls are TRBV5-1 and TRBJ2-7; D gene unclear. The CDR3 extends over 14 amino acids. From germline, CDR1 is SGHRS and CDR2 YFSETQ. Trimming removed 1 base from V and 6 bases from J, with 14 bases in between. The CDR3 loop is CASSLLLGGSEQYF. The CDR3 DNA follows: TGCGCCAGCAGCTTGTTGCTTGGTGGCTCCGAGCAGTACTTC.

The chain combines TRBV28 with TRBJ1-2; TRBD1 matches 7 bases. Per germline, CDR1 MDHEN and CDR2 SYDVKM. V was pared by 6 bases and J by 7 bases, with 14 bases of the junction left unmatched. The CDR3 sequence is 15 residues long. This CDR3 reads CASRTGTARPGGYTF. CDR3 sequence (DNA): TGTGCCAGCAGGACCGGGACAGCGAGACCTGGTGGCTACACCTTC.

V gene TRBV27 combines with J gene TRBJ2-7; 11 bases match TRBD2. Per the germline V gene, CDR1 is MNHEY and CDR2 is SMNVEV (reference sequence). Trimming cost V 8 bases and J 7 bases; bases outside gene matches: 13. The CDR3 spans 15 residues. Here the CDR3 reads CASGNGASGGMEQYF. In DNA form, the CDR3 reads TGTGCCAGCGGTAACGGGGCTAGCGGGGGGATGGAGCAGTACTTC.

The rearrangement links TRBV6-1 to TRBJ2-7, with a weak D call TRBD1 (6 bases). In germline, CDR1 is MNHNS, CDR2 SASEGT. The V end lost 0 bases, the J end lost 0 bases, and 9 bases lay between the germline ends. This CDR3 comprises 15 residues. CDR3 sequence reads: CASSEAPDSSYEQYF. Written as DNA, the CDR3 is TGTGCCAGCAGTGAAGCCCCGGACAGCTCCTACGAGCAGTACTTC.

The chain is built from TRBV2 and TRBJ1-1; 7 nucleotides align to TRBD1. Per germline, CDR1 SNHLY and CDR2 FYNNEI. There are 14 residues in the CDR3. Trimming cost V 4 bases and J 3 bases; bases outside gene matches: 5. The CDR3 coding sequence is TGTGCCAGCAGTGTTTCAGGGGGTGACACTGAAGCTTTCTTT. Amino acids: CASSVSGGDTEAFF.

This clone occurred a few times. V and J are TRBV10-2 and TRBJ1-1; D is ambiguous. This CDR3 contains 12 residues. The V and J ends lost 8 bases and 3 bases respectively, with 10 bases between them. Per the germline V gene, CDR1 is WSHSY and CDR2 is SAAADI. The CDR3 nucleotides read TGCGCCAGCCTGGATCTGGACACTGAAGCTTTCTTT. Translation: CASLDLDTEAFF.